One sample yielded the 21 T cell receptor beta chains listed below, sequenced in a study of blood T cell repertoires in COVID-19. Only in-frame clones appear in the TCRdb table, and some are missing; sequencing was by immunoSEQ multiplex PCR. The sample shows under 250,000 clones, roughly 87% of them seen only once. The sequencing input was PBMCs or T cells enriched from blood (not recorded which). These receptors were collected from a woman in her 30s with acute COVID-19.

The chain couples TRBV5-4 to TRBJ1-2; D is unresolved. The CDR3 is made up of 14 amino acids. V dropped 2 bases and J dropped 5 bases, with 13 bases sitting between them. The germline V gene encodes CDR1 SGHNT and CDR2 YYREEE (reference sequence). CDR3 sequence (DNA): TGTGCCAGCAGCTTTGAATCAGTCCCATATGGCTACACCTTC. Its protein product is CASSFESVPYGYTF. The full variable domain, with the rest looked up from reference TRBV5-4 and TRBJ1-2, is ETGVTQSPTHLIKTRGQQVTLRCSSQSGHNTVSWYQQALGQGPQFIFQYYREEENGRGNFPPRFSGLQFPNYSSELNVNALELDDSALYLCASSFESVPYGYTFGSGTRLTVV.

CDR3 in amino acids: CASSLRGGAFVDTEAFF. CDR3 in DNA: TGTGCCAGCAGCTTAAGGGGGGGCGCGTTTGTGGACACTGAAGCTTTCTTT. The chain joins TRBV7-9 to TRBJ1-1; perhaps TRBD1 as D (6 bases). V dropped 2 bases and J dropped 3 bases, with 19 bases sitting between them. From germline, CDR1 is SEHNR and CDR2 FQNEAQ (reference sequence). The CDR3 sequence is 17 residues long.

This clone has a single count. V is TRBV24-1 and J is TRBJ2-2; TRBD1 matches 11 bases. The CDR3 loop spans 14 amino acids. Germline V gene data show CDR1 as KGHDR and CDR2 as SFDVKD. The junction had 3 bases not matched to a gene; V was cut back by 9 bases and J by 4 bases. The CDR3 region has the DNA TGTGCCACCTCAGGACAGGGGGCCACCGGGGAGCTGTTTTTT. As protein: CATSGQGATGELFF.

This chain uses TRBV7-9 with TRBJ1-1; TRBD1 might be the D (6 bases). The V gene's germline CDR1 is SEHNR and CDR2 FQNEAQ (reference sequence). CDR3 length equals 13 residues. Trimming removed 6 bases from V and 3 bases from J, with 11 bases in between. Here the CDR3 DNA reads TGTGCCAGCAGTCCTAACAGGGACACTGAAGCTTTCTTT. Its translation: CASSPNRDTEAFF.

V gene TRBV25-1 combines with J gene TRBJ1-6; D is undetermined. The V end was cut by 6 bases, the J end by 9 bases, with 15 bases between. The CDR3 is 14 amino acids. Germline CDR1 is MGHDK and CDR2 is SYGVNS. CDR3 nucleotide sequence: TGTGCCAGCAGCGGAGCAGTCTCCGGTTCACCCCTCCACTTT. Encoded protein: CASSGAVSGSPLHF.

This rearrangement joins TRBV7-9 to TRBJ2-2; 8 bases fit TRBD1. CDR1 SEHNR and CDR2 FQNEAQ come from the germline V gene (reference sequence). The CDR3 length is 14 residues. V trimming: 5 bases; J trimming: 3 bases; junction bases outside the gene matches: 2. CDR3 loop: CASSKTGDTGELFF. The CDR3 DNA is TGTGCCAGCAGCAAGACAGGGGACACCGGGGAGCTGTTTTTT.

The chain has TRBV4-1 and TRBJ2-1; TRBD2 matches at 11 bases. Germline CDR1 reads MGHRA; CDR2 reads YSYEKL. V was pared by 5 bases and J by 5 bases, with 11 bases of the junction left unmatched. The CDR3 consists of 17 residues. The CDR3 bases are TGCGCCAGCAGCTCGCAGCTACTAGCGGGGGCCCACAATGAGCAGTTCTTC. It specifies CASSSQLLAGAHNEQFF.

The chain recombines TRBV7-6 with TRBJ2-1; D remains ambiguous. Germline lookup yields CDR1 SGHVS and CDR2 FNYEAQ. The CDR3 is 14 residues long. The V gene lost 1 base and the J gene lost 0 bases, with 4 bases spanning the gap. The CDR3 loop is CASSLDSSYNEQFF. The DNA for the CDR3 is TGTGCCAGCAGCTTAGACAGCTCCTACAATGAGCAGTTCTTC.

The chain links TRBV4-1 to TRBJ1-5; perhaps TRBD1 as D (5 bases). V was pared by 3 bases and J by 0 bases, with 18 bases between. The length of the CDR3 is 18 residues. From germline, CDR1 is MGHRA and CDR2 YSYEKL. CDR3 in DNA: TGCGCCAGCAGCCAGGGTGGCCCAGGGAGGTATAGCAATCAGCCCCAGCATTTT. As protein: CASSQGGPGRYSNQPQHF.

The chain's CDR3 is CASAPGTGRYEQYF. In DNA form, the CDR3 reads TGTGCCAGCGCCCCCGGGACAGGGCGTTACGAGCAGTACTTC. The chain employs TRBV27 and TRBJ2-7; 9 bases agree with TRBD1. The CDR3 spans 14 residues. CDR1 is MNHEY, CDR2 SMNVEV, per germline (reference sequence). Losses at the gene ends were 8 bases for V and 4 bases for J; bases not matched to a gene: 9.

The V and J genes are TRBV6-1 and TRBJ1-5; D is possibly TRBD1 (6 bases). Germline V gene sequence: CDR1 MNHNS, CDR2 SASEGT. V lost 1 base and J 8 bases, leaving 15 bases between the germline ends. The CDR3 totals 15 residues. The CDR3: CASSEGTVVFEPQHF. The DNA for the CDR3 is TGTGCCAGCAGTGAAGGGACAGTGGTTTTCGAGCCCCAGCATTTT.

The rearrangement uses TRBV2 and TRBJ1-1; TRBD1 aligns across 7 bases. V was clipped by 6 bases and J by 0 bases; unmatched bases: 1. Germline CDR1 reads SNHLY; CDR2 reads FYNNEI. CDR3 size: 13 residues. Here the CDR3 reads CASSGQVNTEAFF. In DNA form, the CDR3 reads TGTGCCAGCAGCGGACAGGTGAACACTGAAGCTTTCTTT.

This chain links TRBV2 with TRBJ2-1, with D possibly TRBD2 on 5 matching bases. From germline, CDR1 is SNHLY and CDR2 FYNNEI. There are 16 residues in the CDR3. Trimming took 3 bases from V and 4 from J, leaving 16 bases between them. The CDR3 region is CASSDPASSGYNEQFF. The CDR3 DNA reads TGTGCCAGCAGTGACCCCGCTAGCTCGGGATACAATGAGCAGTTCTTC.

The chain couples TRBV6-6 to TRBJ1-4, with a possible D match to TRBD1 (6 bases). The CDR3 has 15 residues. Trimming removed 8 bases at V and 9 bases at J, with 22 bases between. Germline V gene sequence: CDR1 MNHNY, CDR2 SVGAGI (reference sequence). The CDR3 here is CASYGGRGVVKKLFF. Here the CDR3 DNA reads TGTGCCAGCTATGGCGGCAGGGGTGTAGTGAAAAAACTGTTTTTT.

The chain joins TRBV19 to TRBJ2-1; D may be TRBD1 (6 bases). The CDR3 runs 19 residues. V lost 2 bases to trimming and J lost 2 bases, with 22 bases between them. Germline CDR1 LNHDA, CDR2 SQIVND (reference sequence). CDR3 residues: CASSIPSLRGFTTYNEQFF. CDR3 nucleotide sequence: TGTGCCAGTAGTATACCGTCATTAAGGGGGTTTACTACCTACAATGAGCAGTTCTTC. The entire variable domain, with the rest obtained from reference TRBV19 and TRBJ2-1, is as follows: DGGITQSPKYLFRKEGQNVTLSCEQNLNHDAMYWYRQDPGQGLRLIYYSQIVNDFQKGDIAEGYSVSREKKESFPLTVTSAQKNPTAFYLCASSIPSLRGFTTYNEQFFGPGTRLTVL.

This rearrangement joins TRBV5-1 to TRBJ1-2; perhaps TRBD1 as D (5 bases). Germline V CDR1 and CDR2: SGHRS, YFSETQ. This CDR3 region has 16 residues. V dropped 5 bases and J dropped 5 bases, with 22 bases sitting between them. In DNA, the CDR3 is TGCGCCAGCAGACCCAATCCCCAGGGTCAGCTATATGGCTACACCTTC. Translating gives CASRPNPQGQLYGYTF.

The chain is built from TRBV4-3 and TRBJ1-1; D unresolved. The ends were cut back, 1 base at V and 1 base at J, with 10 bases in the middle. This CDR3 is built from 15 residues. Germline CDR1 reads LGHNA; CDR2 reads YSLEER. CDR3 residues: CASSQGRVTNTEAFF. The CDR3 nucleotides are TGCGCCAGCAGCCAAGGTAGAGTCACGAACACTGAAGCTTTCTTT.

This clone was observed a handful of times. The CDR3 region is CASSVTGMNSKNSPLHF. CDR3 bases: TGTGCCAGTAGTGTTACAGGGATGAACTCAAAAAATTCACCCCTCCACTTT. The V gene is TRBV19, the J gene TRBJ1-6; maybe TRBD1 (6 bases). The V end was cut by 5 bases, the J end by 7 bases, with 21 bases between. Per germline, CDR1 LNHDA and CDR2 SQIVND (reference sequence). CDR3 size: 17 residues.

The genes are TRBV21-1 and TRBJ1-1; TRBD1 is the table's D call and was not checked against the DNA. TRBV21-1 is termed a pseudogene. CDR3 length: 13 amino acids. This CDR3 reads CASRPKGDSEAFF. CDR3 bases: TGTGCCAGCCGACCCAAAGGGGACAGCGAAGCTTTCTTT.

The chain uses TRBV2 and TRBJ2-2, with 11 bases lining up with TRBD2. V gave up 6 bases and J gave up 3 bases; unmatched junction bases: 9. This CDR3 is built from 17 residues. Germline V CDR1 and CDR2: SNHLY, FYNNEI. CDR3 sequence (DNA): TGTGCCAGCAGCCGGCCTAGCGGGGGGAGGGACACCGGGGAGCTGTTTTTT. Translation gives CASSRPSGGRDTGELFF.

V is TRBV18 and J is TRBJ2-2; 8 bases match TRBD2. J lost 6 bases, V lost 0 bases, and 6 bases had no gene match. CDR3 length: 16 residues. Looked up from germline, CDR1 is KGHSH and CDR2 is LQKENI. In nucleotides, the CDR3 is TGTGCCAGCTCACCACCGGGACTAGAGGGGGCCGGGGAGCTGTTTTTT. Encoded protein: CASSPPGLEGAGELFF.